This TCR beta chain was documented in a study of metastatic and nonmetastatic thyroid tumors. The CDR3 has 15 residues. With 3 bases removed from V and 0 bases from J, the gap between germline ends came to 13 bases. Germline loops: CDR1 DFQATT, CDR2 SNEGSKA (reference sequence). With MiXCR, TCRdb reprocessed the PCR reads. The sample carries around 52,000 clones, 30% recorded once. Thyroid surgery had not been preceded by any treatment in any patient. This TCR came from a female donor with papillary thyroid cancer or a benign thyroid nodule (not recorded which). Some clones in this sample may be carry-over from other donors' samples. The specimen was blood. The rearrangement joins TRBV20-1 to TRBJ2-3; D is perhaps TRBD2 (6 bases). CDR3 sequence (DNA): TGCAGTGCTAGTGGGCGGGATGGGAGCACAGATACGCAGTATTTT. This sequence encodes CSASGRDGSTDTQYF.